This TCR beta chain was documented in a study of blood T cell repertoires in COVID-19. Study-wide context: The samples span acute and convalescent COVID-19 from the United States, Italy and Spain. PBMCs, B-cell-depleted T cells, or T cells provided the cDNA or gDNA that made up the material.

The CDR3 contains 13 residues. Germline loops: CDR1 SGHRS, CDR2 YFSETQ. V lost 5 bases and J lost 7, with 10 bases in between. Seattle researchers signed up patients amid active infection and tracked them longitudinally. Per the original data handling: Scientists estimated how many nucleated cells there were by amplifying reference gene primers. TCRdb's table, derived via immunoSEQ multiplex PCR, lists solely in-frame clones and lacks some. That table gives V, J and clone size, and the DNA gave D and trimming. The table lists some 240,000 clones, more than 80% of them singletons. The sample taken for sequencing was peripheral blood. This chain connects TRBV5-1 to TRBJ1-6; D is possibly TRBD1 (5 bases). The sequence was obtained from a woman older than 75 with COVID-19, enrolled during active disease. The CDR3 DNA follows: TGCGCCAGCAGTGGGACTGAGAATTCACCCCTCCACTTT. It translates to CASSGTENSPLHF.